This entry is about one TCR beta chain. Its antigen remains unidentified. The CDR3 loop spans 13 amino acids. Trimming cost V 8 bases and J 12 bases, with 20 bases left between them. Germline V gives CDR1 MGHDK, CDR2 SYGVNS. This sample was taken from a study of cytomegalovirus exposure and HLA in healthy donors. Both 60 Vbeta primers and 13 Jbeta primers went into the PCR. Assay: immunoSEQ multiplex PCR; the TCRdb copy retains only in-frame clones and omits some. The data show approximately 140,000 clones, with roughly 86% seen just once and 3% to 3.5% held by the top ten. Points from the study as a whole: The authors listed some 160 TCR beta chains as cytomegalovirus-associated.

The chain combines TRBV25-1 with TRBJ2-1, with TRBD2 as a possible D gene (8 bases). The receptor was derived from a man between 18 and 29 years old in good health and CMV-seropositive. Sample: PBMCs. The CDR3 region has the DNA TGTGCCAGCCGGGGGGGGCAGGGGGGGTCGCAGTTCTTC. Its translation: CASRGGQGGSQFF.